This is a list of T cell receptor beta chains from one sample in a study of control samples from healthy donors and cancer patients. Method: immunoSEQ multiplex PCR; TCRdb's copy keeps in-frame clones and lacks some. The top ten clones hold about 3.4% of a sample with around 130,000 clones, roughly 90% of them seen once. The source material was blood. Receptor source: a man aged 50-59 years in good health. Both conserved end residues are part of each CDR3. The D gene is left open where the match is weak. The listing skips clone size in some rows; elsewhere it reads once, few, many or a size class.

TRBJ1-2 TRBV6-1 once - TGTGCCAGCAGTGAAGCGGGCCCCAACAGGGTATGGGCCTATGGCTACACCTTC CASSEAGPNRVWAYGYTF
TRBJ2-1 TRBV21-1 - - TGTGCCAGCAGCAAAGAGTTAAGGTTTCTCGTCAGGAATGAGCAGTTCTTC CASSKELRFLVRNEQFF
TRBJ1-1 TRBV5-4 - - TGTGCCAGCAGCCCCGACACAGCCAGAGAAGCTTTCTTT CASSPDTAREAFF
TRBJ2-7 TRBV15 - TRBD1 TGTGCCACCAGCAGAAGAACAGGGGCCGACGAGCAGTACTTC CATSRRTGADEQYF
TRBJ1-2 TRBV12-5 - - TGTGCTAGTGGTTTGGTACAGGAGGGCGAGGGCTACACCTTC CASGLVQEGEGYTF
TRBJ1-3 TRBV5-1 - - TGCGCCAGCAGCTTGGGGAGCTCAAGCTCTGGAAACACCATATATTTT CASSLGSSSSGNTIYF
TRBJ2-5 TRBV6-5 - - TGTGCCAGCATGGGAGATGGGACCCAGTACTTC CASMGDGTQYF
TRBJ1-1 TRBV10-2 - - TGCGCCAGCAGTGAGTCGAAAGTTGGCACTGAAGCTTTCTTT CASSESKVGTEAFF
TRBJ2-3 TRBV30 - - TGTGCCTGGAGTGGGGCTGGACCGGAGTATTTT CAWSGAGPEYF
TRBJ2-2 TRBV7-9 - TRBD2 TGTGCCAGCAGCTCTAGCGGGGGAGACACCGGGGAGCTGTTTTTT CASSSSGGDTGELFF
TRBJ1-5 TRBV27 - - TGTGCCAGCAGGTCCGGCCGTGGTCAGCCCCAGCATTTT CASRSGRGQPQHF
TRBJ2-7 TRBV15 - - TGTGCCACCAGCAGAGCTGAGGGGGACCTGGTCGAGCAGTACTTC CATSRAEGDLVEQYF
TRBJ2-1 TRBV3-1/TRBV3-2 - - TGTGCCAGCAGCCAAGGGGGGCCGGGGGTCAATGAGCAGTTCTTC CASSQGGPGVNEQFF
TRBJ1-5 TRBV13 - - TGTGCCAGCAGCGGAAACAGGGAGCCCCAGCATTTT CASSGNREPQHF
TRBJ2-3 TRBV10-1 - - TGCGCCAGCAGCGGGACAAAAGGGGGCACAGATACGCAGTATTTT CASSGTKGGTDTQYF
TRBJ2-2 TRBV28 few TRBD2 TGTGCCAGCAGTTCAAACCGCCAACGACTAGCTAATGACGGGGAGCTGTTTTTT CASSSNRQRLANDGELFF
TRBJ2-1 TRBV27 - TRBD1 TGTGCCAGCAGTCCCGGGACAGGGCGTTCCAATGAGCAGTTCTTC CASSPGTGRSNEQFF
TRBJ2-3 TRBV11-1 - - TGTGCCAGCAGCTTAGAGTATAGCACAGATACGCAGTATTTT CASSLEYSTDTQYF
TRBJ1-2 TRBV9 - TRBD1 TGTGCCAGCAGCGACCCGGGACAGGGGGCGTTGGGCTACACCTTC CASSDPGQGALGYTF
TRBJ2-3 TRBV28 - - TGTGCCAGCAGCCCTCTATTTTCAGATACGCAGTATTTT CASSPLFSDTQYF
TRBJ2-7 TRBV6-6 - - TGTGCCAGCAGTTATGGTATCTACGAGCAGTACTTC CASSYGIYEQYF
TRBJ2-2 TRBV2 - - TGTGCCAAGGGGGGCACAGGGGTGAACACCGGGGAGCTGTTTTTT CAKGGTGVNTGELFF
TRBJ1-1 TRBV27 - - TGTGCCAGCAGTACCCGGGCAATCACTGAAGCTTTCTTT CASSTRAITEAFF
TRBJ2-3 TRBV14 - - TGTGCCAGCAGCCGGTTCGATACGCAGTATTTT CASSRFDTQYF
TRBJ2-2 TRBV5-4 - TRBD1 TGTGCCAGCAGCTCGGGACAGGGAGGGACCGGGGAGCTGTTTTTT CASSSGQGGTGELFF
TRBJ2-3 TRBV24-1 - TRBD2 TGTGCCACGACGGCGGGGGGGCCCACAGATACGCAGTATTTT CATTAGGPTDTQYF
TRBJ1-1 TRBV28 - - TGTGCCAGCAGACCCAGGCTCGGGAACACTGAAGCTTTCTTT CASRPRLGNTEAFF
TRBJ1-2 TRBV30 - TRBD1 TGTGCCTGGAGTGCGGACAGGGCTTATGGCTACACCTTC CAWSADRAYGYTF
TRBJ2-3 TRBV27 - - TGTGCCAGCAGTTTAATGGGCTGGGGCACAGATACGCAGTATTTT CASSLMGWGTDTQYF
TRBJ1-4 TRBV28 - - TGTGCCAGCAGTGGGTTTGATTCGACTAATGAAAAACTGTTTTTT CASSGFDSTNEKLFF
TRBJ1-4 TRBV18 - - TGTGCCAGCTCAAGACGGCCAGCAACTAATGAAAAACTGTTTTTT CASSRRPATNEKLFF
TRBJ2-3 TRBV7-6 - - TGTGCCAGCAGCTTAGCGTCGGCAGGGGCTGTTACAGATACGCAGTATTTT CASSLASAGAVTDTQYF
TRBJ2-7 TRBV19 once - TGTGCCAGTAGTGACAGCTACGAGCAGTACTTC CASSDSYEQYF
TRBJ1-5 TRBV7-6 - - TGTGCCAGCAGCTTAGTAGGGGGGCAGCCCCAGCATTTT CASSLVGGQPQHF
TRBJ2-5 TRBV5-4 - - TGTGCCAGCAGCCCACAGGCTTCTCAAGAGACCCAGTACTTC CASSPQASQETQYF
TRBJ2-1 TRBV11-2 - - TGTGCCAGCAGCCCGTCACTAGCCAATGAGCAGTTCTTC CASSPSLANEQFF
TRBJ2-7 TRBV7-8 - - TGTGCCAGCACCCCGCCCGCGTCCCCGGCGGACGAGCAGTACTTC CASTPPASPADEQYF
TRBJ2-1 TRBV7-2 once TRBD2 TGTGCCAGCAGCTTAGGGCGGACTAGCGCCCAGTTCTTC CASSLGRTSAQFF
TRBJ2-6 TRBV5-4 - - TGTGCCAGCAGCCTAGTGGGGGCTGGGGCCAACGTCCTGACTTTC CASSLVGAGANVLTF
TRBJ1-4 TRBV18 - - TGTGCCAGCTCACCTGAATACAGGGCAACTAATGAAAAACTGTTTTTT CASSPEYRATNEKLFF
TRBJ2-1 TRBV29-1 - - TGCAGCGTTGAAAGGCAGGGCTATGAGCAGTTCTTC CSVERQGYEQFF
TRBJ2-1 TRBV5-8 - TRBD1 TGTGCCAGCAGCTTGGGCACAGGGGGCTGGTACAATGAGCAGTTCTTC CASSLGTGGWYNEQFF
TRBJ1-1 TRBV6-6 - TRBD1 TGTGCCAGCAGTCCCGGGACAGGGGCAGGGAAAGCTTTCTTT CASSPGTGAGKAFF
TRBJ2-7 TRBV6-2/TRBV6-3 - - TGTGCCAGCAGCGGGCGTTCCCCGGGGAAGTCCTCCTACGAGCAGTACTTC CASSGRSPGKSSYEQYF
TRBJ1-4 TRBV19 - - TGTGCCAGTAGTATCAACCGTAATGAAAAACTGTTTTTT CASSINRNEKLFF
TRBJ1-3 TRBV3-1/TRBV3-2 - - TGTGCCAGCAGTCCGGACAGTTCCTCTGGAAACACCATATATTTT CASSPDSSSGNTIYF
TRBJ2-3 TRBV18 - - TGTGCCAGCTCACCAGTTCCCCTAGCGAGAGATACGCAGTATTTT CASSPVPLARDTQYF
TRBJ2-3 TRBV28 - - TGTGCCAGCAGTTTGAGGCGGGCCAGTGTAGCAGATACGCAGTATTTT CASSLRRASVADTQYF
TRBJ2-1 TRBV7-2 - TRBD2 TGTGCCAGCAGCTTCCTAGCGGGGGCCCGTGAGCAGTTCTTC CASSFLAGAREQFF
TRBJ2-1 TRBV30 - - TGTGCCTGGGGTCTAGGGGGCTACAATGAGCAGTTCTTC CAWGLGGYNEQFF
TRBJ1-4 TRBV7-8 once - TGTGCCAGCAGCTTAGGGGGAGCGGAAGAAAAACTGTTTTTT CASSLGGAEEKLFF